This T cell receptor beta chain was captured in a study of blood T cell repertoires in COVID-19. This CDR3 comprises 16 residues. J was trimmed by 0 bases and V by 0 bases; bases with no gene match: 2. Germline V gives CDR1 MGHRA, CDR2 YSYEKL. Repertoires were generated with immunoSEQ multiplex PCR, while TCRdb's copy carries only in-frame clones and drops some. The sample holds some 140,000 clones, around three quarters seen once. The TCR sequence derives from a man aged 55 to 70 with acute or convalescent COVID-19. The chain recombines TRBV4-1 with TRBJ2-1; the match to TRBD2 covers 7 bases. The sequenced sample consisted of peripheral blood. The CDR3 reads CASSQDSGNSYNEQFF. The CDR3 DNA follows: TGCGCCAGCAGCCAAGACAGCGGGAACTCCTACAATGAGCAGTTCTTC.